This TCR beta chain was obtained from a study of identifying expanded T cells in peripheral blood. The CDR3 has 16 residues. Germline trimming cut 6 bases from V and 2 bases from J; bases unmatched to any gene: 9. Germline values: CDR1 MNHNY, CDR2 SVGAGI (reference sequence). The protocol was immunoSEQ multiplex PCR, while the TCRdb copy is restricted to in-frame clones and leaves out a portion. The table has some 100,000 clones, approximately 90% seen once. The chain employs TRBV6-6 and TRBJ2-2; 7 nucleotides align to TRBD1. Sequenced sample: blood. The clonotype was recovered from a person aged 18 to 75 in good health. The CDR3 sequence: CASRRSGQTNTGELFF. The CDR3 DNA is TGTGCCAGCAGACGTTCGGGACAGACCAACACCGGGGAGCTGTTTTTT.